One T cell receptor beta chain is described in this entry. V was trimmed by 6 bases and J by 5 bases, leaving 19 bases between them. Germline CDR1 MNHEY, CDR2 SVGAGI. CDR3 length: 15 residues. This specimen belongs to a study of Ad26.COV2.S vaccination and SARS-CoV-2 variants. Whole-study context: This donor came from the COV1001 trial of Ad26.COV2.S.

Treatment noted: approximately 18 received Ad26.COV2.S at low or high dose, single or two shots; roughly five received placebo; per-sample allocation not given. Samples came from day 63 after the first vaccine or placebo injection. Ad26 vector vaccine expressed Wuhan-strain SARS-CoV-2 spike. The table came from immunoSEQ multiplex PCR; TCRdb's copy has only in-frame clones and leaves some out. The sample holds about half a million clones, approximately 90% seen once. The chain employs TRBV6-5 and TRBJ1-2; a weak D match, TRBD1 (5 bases). The TCR was taken from a person between 18 and 60 years old who received the Ad26.COV2.S COVID-19 vaccine or a placebo. The sequencing here drew on peripheral blood, taken in a trial of Ad26.COV2.S vaccine versus placebo. The CDR3 region is CASRTSVGVLYGYTF. The CDR3 DNA reads as TGTGCCAGCAGGACGTCCGTGGGGGTACTATATGGCTACACCTTC.